The next 3 T cell receptor beta chains were all read from a single sample in a study of shared clonotypes between healthy human individuals. Using immunoSEQ multiplex PCR, the repertoire was profiled, and TCRdb retains in-frame clones only, with some absent. The sample includes over a million clones, 78% of them seen just once. Source material: memory CD4+ T cells from PBMCs. Specified subset: CD45RA-negative fraction. The origin of the receptors is a man between 18 and 35 years old in good health. Some clones in this sample may be carry-over from other donors' samples.

The rearrangement uses TRBV5-1 and TRBJ1-2; D unclear. From germline, CDR1 is SGHRS and CDR2 YFSETQ. The CDR3 has 15 residues. V was cut by 4 bases and J by 2 bases, with 15 bases left in between. This CDR3 is CASSPGEADNYGYTF. DNA of the CDR3: TGCGCCAGCAGCCCGGGAGAGGCGGACAACTATGGCTACACCTTC.

The chain employs TRBV28 and TRBJ2-5; TRBD2 aligns across 9 bases. The CDR3 is made up of 15 amino acids. In germline, CDR1 is MDHEN, CDR2 SYDVKM. Trimming cost V 2 bases and J 5 bases; bases outside gene matches: 6. CDR3 protein: CASSLGVAGVETQYF. CDR3 nucleotide sequence: TGTGCCAGCAGTTTAGGAGTAGCGGGAGTCGAGACCCAGTACTTC.

The chain recombines TRBV27 with TRBJ2-1, with 11 bases aligning to TRBD2. The germline CDR1 and CDR2 sequences are MNHEY and SMNVEV (reference sequence). The CDR3 contains 15 residues. V lost 8 bases to trimming and J lost 7 bases; unmatched junction nucleotides: 10. For the CDR3, the DNA is TGTGCCAGCCGAGCTCCAGCTAGCGGGAGGAATGAGCAGTTCTTC. It encodes CASRAPASGRNEQFF.